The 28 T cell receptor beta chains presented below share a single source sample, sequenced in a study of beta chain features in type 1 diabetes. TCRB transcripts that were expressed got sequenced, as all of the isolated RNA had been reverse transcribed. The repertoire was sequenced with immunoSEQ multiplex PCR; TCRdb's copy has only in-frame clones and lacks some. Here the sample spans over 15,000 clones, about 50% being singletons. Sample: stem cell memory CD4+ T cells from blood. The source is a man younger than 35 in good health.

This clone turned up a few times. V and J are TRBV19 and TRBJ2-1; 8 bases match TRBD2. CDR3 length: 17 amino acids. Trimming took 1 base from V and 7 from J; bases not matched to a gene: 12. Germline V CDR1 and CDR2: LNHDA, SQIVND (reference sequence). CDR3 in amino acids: CASSIGGTGGPGNEQFF. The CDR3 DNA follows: TGTGCCAGTAGTATAGGAGGGACGGGAGGGCCGGGTAATGAGCAGTTCTTC.

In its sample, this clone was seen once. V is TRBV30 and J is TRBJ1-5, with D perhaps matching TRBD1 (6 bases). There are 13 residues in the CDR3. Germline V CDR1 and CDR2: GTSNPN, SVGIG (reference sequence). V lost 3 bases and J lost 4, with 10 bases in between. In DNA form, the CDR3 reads TGTGCCTGGAGCCGGACAGCAAATCAGCCCCAGCATTTT. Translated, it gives CAWSRTANQPQHF.

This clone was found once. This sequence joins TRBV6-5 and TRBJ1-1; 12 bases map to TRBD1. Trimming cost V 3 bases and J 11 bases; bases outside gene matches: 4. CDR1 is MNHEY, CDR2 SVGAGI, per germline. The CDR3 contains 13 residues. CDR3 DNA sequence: TGTGCCAGCAGTTATGGGACAGGGGGCGACGCTTTCTTT. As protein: CASSYGTGGDAFF.

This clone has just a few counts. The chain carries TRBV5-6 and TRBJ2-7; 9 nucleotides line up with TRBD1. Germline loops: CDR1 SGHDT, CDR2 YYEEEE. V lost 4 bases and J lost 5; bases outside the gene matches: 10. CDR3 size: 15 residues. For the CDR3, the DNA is TGTGCCAGCAGCCATCGCCGGGACAGGGAAGACGAGCAGTACTTC. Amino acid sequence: CASSHRRDREDEQYF.

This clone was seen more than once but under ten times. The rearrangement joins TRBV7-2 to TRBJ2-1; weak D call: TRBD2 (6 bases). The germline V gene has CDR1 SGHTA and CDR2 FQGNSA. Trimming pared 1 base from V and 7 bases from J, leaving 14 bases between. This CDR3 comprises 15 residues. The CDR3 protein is CASSLVSAGWNEQFF. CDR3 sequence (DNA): TGTGCCAGCAGCTTAGTATCAGCGGGCTGGAATGAGCAGTTCTTC.

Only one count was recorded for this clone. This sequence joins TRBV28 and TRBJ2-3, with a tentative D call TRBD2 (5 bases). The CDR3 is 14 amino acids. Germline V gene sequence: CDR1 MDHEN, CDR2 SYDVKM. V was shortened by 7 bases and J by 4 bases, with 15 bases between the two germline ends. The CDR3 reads CASTQWTGADTQYF. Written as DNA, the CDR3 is TGTGCCAGCACCCAATGGACCGGGGCAGATACGCAGTATTTT.

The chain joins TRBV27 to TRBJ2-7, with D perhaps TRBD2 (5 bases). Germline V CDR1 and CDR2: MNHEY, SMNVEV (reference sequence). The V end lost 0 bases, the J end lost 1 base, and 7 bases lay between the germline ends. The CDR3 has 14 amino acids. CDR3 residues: CASSLSPGSYEQYF. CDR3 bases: TGTGCCAGCAGTTTATCCCCGGGGTCCTACGAGCAGTACTTC.

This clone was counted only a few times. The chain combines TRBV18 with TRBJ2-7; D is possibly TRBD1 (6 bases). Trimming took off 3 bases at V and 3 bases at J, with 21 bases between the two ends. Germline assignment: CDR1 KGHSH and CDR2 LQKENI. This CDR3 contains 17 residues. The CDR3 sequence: CASSPQLGTGLYYEQYF. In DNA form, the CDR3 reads TGTGCCAGCTCACCTCAATTGGGCACAGGGCTTTACTACGAGCAGTACTTC.

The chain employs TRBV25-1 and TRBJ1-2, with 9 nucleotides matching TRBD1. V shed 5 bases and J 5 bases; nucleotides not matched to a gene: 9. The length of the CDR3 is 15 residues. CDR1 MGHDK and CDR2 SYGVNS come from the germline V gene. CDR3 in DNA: TGTGCCAGCAGTCCCCCCGGGACAGGGTTATATGGCTACACCTTC. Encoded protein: CASSPPGTGLYGYTF.

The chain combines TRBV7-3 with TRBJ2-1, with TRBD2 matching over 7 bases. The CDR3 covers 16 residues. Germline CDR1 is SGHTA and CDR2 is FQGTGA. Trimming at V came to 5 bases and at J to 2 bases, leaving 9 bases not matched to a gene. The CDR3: CASSQRLADAYNEQFF. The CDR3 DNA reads TGTGCCAGCAGCCAACGACTAGCTGACGCCTACAATGAGCAGTTCTTC.

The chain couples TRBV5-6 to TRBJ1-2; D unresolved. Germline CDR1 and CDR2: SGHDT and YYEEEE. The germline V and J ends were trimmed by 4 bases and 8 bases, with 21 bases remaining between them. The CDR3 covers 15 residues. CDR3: CASSMKTLIYQGYTF. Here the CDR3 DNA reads TGTGCCAGCAGCATGAAGACACTTATCTATCAGGGCTACACCTTC.

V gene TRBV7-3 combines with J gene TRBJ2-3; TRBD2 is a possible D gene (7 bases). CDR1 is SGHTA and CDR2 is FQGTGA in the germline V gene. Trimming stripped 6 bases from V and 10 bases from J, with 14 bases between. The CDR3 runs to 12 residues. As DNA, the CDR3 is TGTGCCAGCAGACAAGGGGGGGATCCGCAGTATTTT. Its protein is CASRQGGDPQYF.

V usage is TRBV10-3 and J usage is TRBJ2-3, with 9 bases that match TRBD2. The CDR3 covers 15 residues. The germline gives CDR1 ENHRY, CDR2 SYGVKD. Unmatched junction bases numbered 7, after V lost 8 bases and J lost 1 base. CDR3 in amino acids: CAIGVAGVGTDTQYF. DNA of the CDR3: TGTGCCATCGGGGTAGCGGGAGTGGGCACAGATACGCAGTATTTT.

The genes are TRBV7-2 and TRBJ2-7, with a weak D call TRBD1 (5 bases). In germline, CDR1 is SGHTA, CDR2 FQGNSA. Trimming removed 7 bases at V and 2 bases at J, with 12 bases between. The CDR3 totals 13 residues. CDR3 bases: TGTGCCAGCACCACGGACACAGCCTACGAGCAGTACTTC. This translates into CASTTDTAYEQYF. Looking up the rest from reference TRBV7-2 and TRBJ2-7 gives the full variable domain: GAGVSQSPSNKVTEKGKDVELRCDPISGHTALYWYRQSLGQGLEFLIYFQGNSAPDKSGLPSDRFSAERTGGSVSTLTIQRTQQEDSAVYLCASTTDTAYEQYFGPGTRLTVT.

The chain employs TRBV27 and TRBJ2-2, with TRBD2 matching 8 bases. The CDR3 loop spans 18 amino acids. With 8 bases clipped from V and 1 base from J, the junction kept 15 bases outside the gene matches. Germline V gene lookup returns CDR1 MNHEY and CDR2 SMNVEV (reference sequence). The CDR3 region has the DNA TGTGCCAGCCGAGAAGGAATCAGGACTAGCTGGAACACCGGGGAGCTGTTTTTT. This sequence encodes CASREGIRTSWNTGELFF.

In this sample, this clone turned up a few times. The CDR3 DNA follows: TGCGCCAGCAGCCAAGATAGACAGGATGGCTACGAGCAGTACTTC. Amino acid sequence: CASSQDRQDGYEQYF. This chain links TRBV4-3 with TRBJ2-7, with a tentative D call TRBD1 (6 bases). Trimming stripped 0 bases from V and 3 bases from J, with 12 bases between. Germline CDR1 and CDR2: LGHNA and YSLEER. This CDR3 contains 15 residues.

CDR3 nucleotides: TGTGCCAGCATGACAGGTTGGACTGAAGCTTTCTTT. Translation gives CASMTGWTEAFF. The chain combines TRBV2 with TRBJ1-1; maybe TRBD1 (6 bases). This CDR3 is 12 amino acids long. CDR1 SNHLY and CDR2 FYNNEI come from the germline V gene. V was pared by 7 bases and J by 5 bases, with 11 bases between.

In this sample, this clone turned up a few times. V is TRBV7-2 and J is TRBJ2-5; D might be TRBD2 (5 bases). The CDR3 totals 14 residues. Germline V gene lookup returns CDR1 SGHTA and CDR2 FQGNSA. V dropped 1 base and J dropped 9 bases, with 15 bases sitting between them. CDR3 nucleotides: TGTGCCAGCAGCTTAGATTGGGAGTTGAAGGCCCAGTACTTC. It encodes CASSLDWELKAQYF.

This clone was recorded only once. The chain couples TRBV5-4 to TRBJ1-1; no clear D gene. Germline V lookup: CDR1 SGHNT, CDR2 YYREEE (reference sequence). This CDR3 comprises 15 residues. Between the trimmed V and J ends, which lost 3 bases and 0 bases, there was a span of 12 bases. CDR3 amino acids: CASSSGVRLNTEAFF. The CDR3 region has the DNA TGTGCCAGCAGCTCCGGGGTCAGATTGAACACTGAAGCTTTCTTT.

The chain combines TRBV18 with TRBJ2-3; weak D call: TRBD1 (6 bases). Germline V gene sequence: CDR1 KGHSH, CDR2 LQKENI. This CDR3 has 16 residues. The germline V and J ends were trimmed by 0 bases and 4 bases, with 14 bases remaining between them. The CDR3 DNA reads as TGTGCCAGCTCACCACCTGTAACAGGGCTTCCAGATACGCAGTATTTT. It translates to CASSPPVTGLPDTQYF.

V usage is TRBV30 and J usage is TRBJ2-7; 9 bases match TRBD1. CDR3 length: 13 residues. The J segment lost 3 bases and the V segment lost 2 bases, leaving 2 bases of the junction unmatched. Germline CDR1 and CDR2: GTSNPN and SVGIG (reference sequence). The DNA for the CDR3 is TGTGCCTGGAGTAGACAGGGGGTCTACGAGCAGTACTTC. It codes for CAWSRQGVYEQYF.

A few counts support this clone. The CDR3 sequence: CASSFSGTGGGRDTQYF. The CDR3 DNA follows: TGTGCCAGCAGCTTCTCCGGGACAGGGGGTGGAAGAGATACGCAGTATTTT. This sequence joins TRBV7-8 and TRBJ2-3; 11 nucleotides match TRBD1. V was pared by 3 bases and J by 5 bases, with 10 bases of the junction left unmatched. Germline assignment: CDR1 SGHVS and CDR2 FQNEAQ. The CDR3 length is 17 residues. Together with reference TRBV7-8 and TRBJ2-3, the CDR3 gives the full variable domain: GAGVSQSPRYKVAKRGQDVALRCDPISGHVSLFWYQQALGQGPEFLTYFQNEAQLDKSGLPSDRFFAERPEGSVSTLKIQRTQQEDSAVYLCASSFSGTGGGRDTQYFGPGTRLTVL.

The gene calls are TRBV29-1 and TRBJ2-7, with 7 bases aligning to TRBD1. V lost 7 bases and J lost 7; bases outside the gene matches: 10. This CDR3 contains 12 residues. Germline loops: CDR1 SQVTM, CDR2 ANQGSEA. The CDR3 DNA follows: TGCAGCGGGAAACAGGGGACGGGGGAGCAGTACTTC. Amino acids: CSGKQGTGEQYF.

The CDR3 loop is CASSLGGGKAYEQYF. CDR3 DNA sequence: TGTGCCAGCAGCTTAGGGGGGGGGAAGGCCTACGAGCAGTACTTC. The chain uses TRBV7-2 and TRBJ2-7, with 7 bases identical to TRBD2. Germline V CDR1 and CDR2: SGHTA, FQGNSA. The CDR3 has 15 amino acids. V lost 1 base and J lost 2; bases outside the gene matches: 5.

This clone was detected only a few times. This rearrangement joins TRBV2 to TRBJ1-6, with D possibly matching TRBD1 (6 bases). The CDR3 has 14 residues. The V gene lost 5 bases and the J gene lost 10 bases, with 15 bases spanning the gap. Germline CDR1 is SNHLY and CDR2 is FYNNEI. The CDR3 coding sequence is TGTGCCAGCAGTTCCACAGGGAGAGAGTCACCCCTCCACTTT. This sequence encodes CASSSTGRESPLHF.

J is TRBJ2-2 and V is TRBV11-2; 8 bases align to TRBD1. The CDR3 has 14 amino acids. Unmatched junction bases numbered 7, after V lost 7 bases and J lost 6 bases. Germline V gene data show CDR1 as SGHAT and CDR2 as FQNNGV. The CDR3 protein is CASTPDREAGELFF. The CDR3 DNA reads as TGTGCCAGCACCCCGGACAGGGAGGCCGGGGAGCTGTTTTTT. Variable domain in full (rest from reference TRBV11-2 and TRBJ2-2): EAGVAQSPRYKIIEKRQSVAFWCNPISGHATLYWYQQILGQGPKLLIQFQNNGVVDDSQLPKDRFSAERLKGVDSTLKIQPAKLEDSAVYLCASTPDREAGELFFGEGSRLTVL.

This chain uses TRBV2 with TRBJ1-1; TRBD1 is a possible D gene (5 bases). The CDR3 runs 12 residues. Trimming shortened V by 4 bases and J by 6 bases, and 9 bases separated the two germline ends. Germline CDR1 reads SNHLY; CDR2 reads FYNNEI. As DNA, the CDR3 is TGTGCCAGCAGTGCCGGGGGGGCTGAAGCTTTCTTT. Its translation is CASSAGGAEAFF.

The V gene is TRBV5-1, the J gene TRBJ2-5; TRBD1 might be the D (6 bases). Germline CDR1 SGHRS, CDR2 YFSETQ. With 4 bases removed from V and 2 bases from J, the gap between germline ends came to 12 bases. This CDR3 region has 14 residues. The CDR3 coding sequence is TGCGCCAGCAGCCCAACAGACAGGCAAGAGACCCAGTACTTC. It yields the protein CASSPTDRQETQYF.